The 21 T cell receptor beta chains presented below share a single source sample, sequenced in a study of beta chain features in type 1 diabetes (dated by TCRdb to the late 2010s). Library prep was done by the immunoSEQ multiplex PCR assay. The entire amount of isolated RNA was reverse transcribed using the High Capacity cDNA Reverse Transcription Kit, so the sequenced TCRB transcripts were expressed ones. This is the immuneACCESS table as TCRdb keeps it, with only in-frame sequences that have V and J called. A part of the clones is gone; compared with another copy, unresolved V genes explain less than half, and the rest is unexplained. This sample is represented by around 310,000 clones; approximately 10% of them were singletons. Of the sample, around 0.015% falls within the top ten clones. The sample comprised naive CD4+ T cells from blood. Interpreted using the paper, the cell subset or site label stands for: true naive CD4+ T cells. These receptors were collected from a woman aged 30 to 39 in good health.

This sequence joins TRBV25-1 and TRBJ2-1; the D is unclear. V was cut by 3 bases and J by 2 bases, with 11 bases left in between. This CDR3 spans 15 amino acids. Germline loops: CDR1 MGHDK, CDR2 SYGVNS. Here the CDR3 reads CASSDPQDAYNEQFF. CDR3 in DNA: TGTGCCAGCAGTGATCCCCAGGATGCCTACAATGAGCAGTTCTTC.

This clone was picked up a small number of times. This rearrangement joins TRBV7-6 to TRBJ2-1; TRBD1 might be the D (6 bases). Germline V lookup: CDR1 SGHVS, CDR2 FNYEAQ. Trimming took 2 bases from V and 2 from J, leaving 13 bases between them. This CDR3 has 16 amino acids. The DNA for the CDR3 is TGTGCCAGCAGCTTAATGTCTAGGGACACCTACAATGAGCAGTTCTTC. It encodes CASSLMSRDTYNEQFF.

V and J are TRBV11-2 and TRBJ2-3; the D gene is possibly TRBD1 (5 bases). CDR1 is SGHAT, CDR2 FQNNGV, per germline. This CDR3 spans 13 amino acids. Trimming took off 9 bases at V and 2 bases at J, with 12 bases between the two ends. CDR3 region: CASQGRATDTQYF. CDR3 nucleotide sequence: TGTGCCAGTCAGGGAAGGGCCACAGATACGCAGTATTTT.

V and J are TRBV7-9 and TRBJ1-4, with D unresolved. Germline CDR1 SEHNR, CDR2 FQNEAQ (reference sequence). The CDR3 runs 15 residues. V was clipped by 2 bases and J by 4 bases, with 11 bases between them. The CDR3 region has the DNA TGTGCCAGCAGCTTACTTAGATTTGATAATGAAAAACTGTTTTTT. Translation gives CASSLLRFDNEKLFF.

The chain couples TRBV18 to TRBJ1-2; a weak D match, TRBD1 (5 bases). Germline V CDR1 and CDR2: KGHSH, LQKENI. The ends were cut back, 3 bases at V and 8 bases at J, with 16 bases in the middle. The CDR3 extends over 14 amino acids. The CDR3 protein is CASSPSQVTAGYTF. The CDR3 bases are TGTGCCAGCTCACCGTCACAGGTGACGGCCGGCTACACCTTC.

The V call is TRBV5-4, the J call TRBJ2-7; 8 positions agree with TRBD1. CDR1 is SGHNT and CDR2 is YYREEE in the germline V gene (reference sequence). V shed 4 bases and J 1 base; nucleotides not matched to a gene: 1. This CDR3 has 13 residues. Written as DNA, the CDR3 is TGTGCCAGCAGCCGGACAGGGTCCTACGAGCAGTACTTC. Its protein is CASSRTGSYEQYF.

This clone came up a few times. The genes are TRBV7-3 and TRBJ2-1; no firm D call. Trimming left V 4 bases short and J 7 bases short, with 11 bases between. Per germline, CDR1 SGHTA and CDR2 FQGTGA. This CDR3 is built from 13 residues. This chain's CDR3 is CASSSAVENEQFF. CDR3 nucleotides: TGTGCCAGCAGCTCGGCGGTCGAAAATGAGCAGTTCTTC.

The sample holds a few counts of this clone. The CDR3 sequence is CASSLGLAGPLNEQFF. The CDR3 coding sequence is TGTGCCAGCAGCCTAGGACTAGCGGGCCCCCTCAATGAGCAGTTCTTC. The rearrangement links TRBV5-6 to TRBJ2-1, with 11 bases that match TRBD2. CDR3 length: 16 amino acids. V lost 4 bases and J lost 6; bases outside the gene matches: 9. CDR1 and CDR2 (germline): SGHDT, YYEEEE. The variable domain in full, completed from reference TRBV5-6 and TRBJ2-1, reads DAGVTQSPTHLIKTRGQQVTLRCSPKSGHDTVSWYQQALGQGPQFIFQYYEEEERQRGNFPDRFSGHQFPNYSSELNVNALLLGDSALYLCASSLGLAGPLNEQFFGPGTRLTVL.

This clone was counted a few times. The chain recombines TRBV27 with TRBJ2-7; TRBD1 matches at 7 bases. The junction had 12 bases not matched to a gene; V was cut back by 6 bases and J by 4 bases. This CDR3 has 15 amino acids. CDR1 is MNHEY and CDR2 is SMNVEV in the germline V gene (reference sequence). The CDR3 loop reads CASSDPGTAIYEQYF. CDR3 DNA sequence: TGTGCCAGCAGCGATCCCGGGACAGCGATTTACGAGCAGTACTTC.

In this sample, this clone turned up a few times. The chain carries TRBV28 and TRBJ2-5, with 8 bases lining up with TRBD2. The CDR3 has 12 residues. Germline loops: CDR1 MDHEN, CDR2 SYDVKM. V shed 10 bases, J shed 2 bases, and the junction held 3 bases outside the gene matches. CDR3 protein: CATGGVQETQYF. The CDR3 DNA sequence: TGTGCCACGGGGGGGGTGCAAGAGACCCAGTACTTC.

The chain carries TRBV20-1 and TRBJ1-3; D is uncertain. Trimming pared 0 bases from V and 8 bases from J, leaving 5 bases between. Germline CDR1 DFQATT, CDR2 SNEGSKA (reference sequence). The CDR3 has 11 amino acids. CDR3: CSARDPDTIYF. The CDR3 DNA is TGCAGTGCTAGAGATCCCGACACCATATATTTT.

V is TRBV5-1 and J is TRBJ2-7; D might be TRBD2 (6 bases). This CDR3 spans 15 amino acids. V was trimmed by 0 bases and J by 6 bases, leaving 16 bases between them. Germline-derived CDR1 and CDR2 are SGHRS and YFSETQ. This CDR3 reads CASSLEQVGSSEQYF. The CDR3 nucleotides are TGCGCCAGCAGCTTGGAACAGGTCGGGAGTTCCGAGCAGTACTTC.

The genes are TRBV28 and TRBJ2-2; 13 positions agree with TRBD2. The CDR3 runs to 17 residues. V lost 6 bases and J lost 5; bases outside the gene matches: 9. Germline CDR1 reads MDHEN; CDR2 reads SYDVKM. The CDR3 DNA sequence: TGTGCCAGCAGCTCCTGGGGACTAGCGGGACCAACCGGGGAGCTGTTTTTT. Amino acids: CASSSWGLAGPTGELFF.

This clone was counted a few times. The chain couples TRBV7-2 to TRBJ2-5; possible D gene TRBD1, 5 bases. Trimming took off 0 bases at V and 5 bases at J, with 10 bases between the two ends. Germline V CDR1 and CDR2: SGHTA, FQGNSA. The CDR3 is 14 residues long. The CDR3 protein is CASSLAGVRETQYF. CDR3 DNA sequence: TGTGCCAGCAGCTTAGCAGGGGTCCGGGAGACCCAGTACTTC.

The chain couples TRBV7-3 to TRBJ2-6, with 9 bases matching TRBD1. Germline assignment: CDR1 SGHTA and CDR2 FQGTGA. V gave up 1 base and J gave up 2 bases; unmatched junction bases: 12. The CDR3 totals 20 residues. The CDR3 loop is CASSLRGPGQGMPGANVLTF. The DNA of the CDR3 is TGTGCCAGCAGCTTAAGGGGACCGGGACAGGGTATGCCTGGGGCCAACGTCCTGACTTTC.

This clone was counted a few times. The rearrangement links TRBV14 to TRBJ1-4; perhaps TRBD1 as D (5 bases). The V and J ends lost 5 bases and 0 bases respectively, with 7 bases between them. In germline, CDR1 is SGHDN, CDR2 FVKESK. The CDR3 loop spans 14 amino acids. The DNA of the CDR3 is TGTGCCAGCAGCAGGACATCAACTAATGAAAAACTGTTTTTT. It encodes CASSRTSTNEKLFF.

This chain links TRBV7-9 with TRBJ2-7, with 9 bases identical to TRBD2. This CDR3 comprises 14 residues. V shed 8 bases and J 1 base; nucleotides not matched to a gene: 6. The germline CDR1 and CDR2 sequences are SEHNR and FQNEAQ (reference sequence). CDR3 region: CASGPSGVSYEQYF. The CDR3 coding sequence is TGTGCCAGCGGGCCTAGCGGGGTTTCCTACGAGCAGTACTTC.

The sample holds a few counts of this clone. The CDR3 bases are TGTGTTACCTGGGCCGGGCAGTTCTTC. Translation: CVTWAGQFF. The chain recombines TRBV9 with TRBJ2-1; D is uncertain. This CDR3 region has 9 residues. CDR1 and CDR2 (germline): SGDLS, YYNGEE.

This sequence joins TRBV6-5 and TRBJ2-7, with D perhaps TRBD2 (5 bases). From germline, CDR1 is MNHEY and CDR2 SVGAGI. The CDR3 sequence is 15 residues long. Trimming stripped 10 bases from V and 5 bases from J, with 24 bases between. The CDR3 is CANSNRAWRVHEQYF. As DNA, the CDR3 is TGTGCCAACTCAAATCGGGCCTGGCGGGTCCACGAGCAGTACTTC.

The gene calls are TRBV11-2 and TRBJ2-3, with a weak D call TRBD2 (6 bases). The V gene's germline CDR1 is SGHAT and CDR2 FQNNGV. The CDR3 runs 13 residues. The germline V and J ends were trimmed by 4 bases and 11 bases, with 16 bases remaining between them. The CDR3 is CASSSLGGPVQYF. In DNA, the CDR3 is TGTGCCAGCAGCTCCCTGGGGGGACCCGTGCAGTATTTT.

This clone turned up a few times. In the same sample, other DNA sequences code for this CDR3. The chain links TRBV7-3 to TRBJ1-4; D is unclear. The germline V gene has CDR1 SGHTA and CDR2 FQGTGA. CDR3 length: 13 amino acids. V shed 2 bases and J shed 7 bases, with 8 bases lying between them. The CDR3: CASSLRRGEKLFF. CDR3 nucleotides: TGTGCCAGCAGCTTACGCCGAGGTGAAAAACTGTTTTTT.